These T cell receptor beta chains were read from a single sample in a study of breast tumors, draining lymph nodes, adjacent tissues. TCRdb redid the calling of the multiplex PCR reads with MiXCR, one entry per CDR3 protein. The sample consists of some 250,000 distinct CDR3 sequences, under 40% of them appearing once. The sequencing sample was made of axillary lymph node tissue. These receptors were collected from a female donor with breast cancer. Some clones in this sample may be carry-over from other donors' samples. The CDR3 runs from the conserved cysteine through the conserved F or W. Fields, in order: J gene, clone size, D gene, V gene, CDR3 protein, CDR3 DNA. A D gene is named only where the DNA matches it firmly. The listing skips clone size in some rows; elsewhere it reads once, few, many or a size class.

TRBJ1-2	few	TRBD1	TRBV6-6	CASRQRAGGNYGYTF	TGTGCCAGCAGGCAGCGAGCAGGGGGGAACTATGGCTACACCTTC
TRBJ2-7	-	-	TRBV20-1	CSALRDTFYAQYF	TGCAGCGCTCTCCGGGACACCTTTTACGCGCAGTACTTC
TRBJ2-1	many	TRBD2	TRBV2	CASNGVLAGAYNEQFF	TGTGCCAGCAATGGAGTCTTAGCGGGAGCCTACAATGAGCAGTTCTTC
TRBJ2-7	many	-	TRBV4-3	CASSQVTGKGEQYF	TGCGCCAGCAGCCAGGTTACAGGGAAGGGCGAGCAGTACTTC
TRBJ1-6	-	-	TRBV7-6	CASSLGETLHF	TGTGCCAGCAGCTTAGGGGAGACCCTCCACTTT
TRBJ2-1	-	TRBD2	TRBV7-9	CASRIVNSGRAVYNEQFF	TGTGCCAGCAGAATAGTCAATAGCGGGAGGGCCGTCTACAATGAGCAGTTCTTC
TRBJ2-7	few	-	TRBV10-1	CASSETGTKKRHEQYF	TGCGCCAGCAGTGAGACCGGGACCAAAAAGCGGCACGAGCAGTACTTC
TRBJ1-4	-	-	TRBV5-1	CASSLVINENLFF	TGCGCCAGCAGCTTGGTGATAAATGAAAACCTGTTTTTT
TRBJ2-2	many	-	TRBV14	CASSQGGRGDTGELFF	TGTGCCAGCAGCCAAGGAGGCCGGGGAGACACCGGGGAGCTGTTTTTT
TRBJ2-7	many	TRBD2	TRBV12-3/TRBV12-4	CASSRRLAGEQYF	TGTGCCAGCAGTCGCCGACTAGCGGGAGAGCAGTACTTC